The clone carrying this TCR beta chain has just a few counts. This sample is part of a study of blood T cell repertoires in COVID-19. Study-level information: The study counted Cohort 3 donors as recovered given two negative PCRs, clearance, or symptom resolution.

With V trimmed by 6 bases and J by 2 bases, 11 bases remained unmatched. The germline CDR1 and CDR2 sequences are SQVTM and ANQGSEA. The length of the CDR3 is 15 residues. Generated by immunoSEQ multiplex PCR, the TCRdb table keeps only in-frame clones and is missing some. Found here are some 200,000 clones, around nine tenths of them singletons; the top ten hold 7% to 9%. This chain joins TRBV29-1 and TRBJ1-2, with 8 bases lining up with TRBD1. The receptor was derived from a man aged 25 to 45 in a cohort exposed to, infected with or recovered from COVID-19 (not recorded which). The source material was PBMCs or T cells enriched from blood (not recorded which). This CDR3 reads CSVAIPGGLNYGYTF. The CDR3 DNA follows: TGCAGCGTAGCTATCCCAGGGGGCCTAAACTATGGCTACACCTTC.